This T cell receptor beta chain stems from a study of molecular identifiers for immune sequencing clone quantification. Using its own MiXCR run on the PCR reads, TCRdb lists one record per CDR3 protein. The top ten hold approximately 1.2% of the sample, which has 35,000 or so distinct CDR3 sequences, about 18% seen once. Per germline, CDR1 SGHDT and CDR2 YYEEEE. V shed 5 bases and J 6 bases; nucleotides not matched to a gene: 9. The CDR3 has 16 amino acids. Many counts were recorded for this clonotype. The clonotype comes from a human donor in good health. Some libraries in this study had Jurkat cell RNA spiked in. The specimen sequenced was naive CD8+ T cells from blood, with Jurkat cell RNA spiked in. The subset denotes: FACS-sorted CD8+CD4-CCR7+CD45RA+ naive T cells. V and J are TRBV5-6 and TRBJ2-2, with 11 positions matching TRBD2. CDR3 protein: CASSSGLAGRAGELFF. Here the CDR3 DNA reads TGTGCCAGCAGTTCAGGACTAGCGGGCCGAGCCGGGGAGCTGTTTTTT.